This TCR beta chain was recovered during a study of blood T cell repertoires in COVID-19 (dated by TCRdb to 2019 to 2021). Study-wide context: The collaborator samples originated in the United States, Italy and Spain and spanned the acute and convalescent phases of COVID-19. The material from the prospective study consisted of cDNA or gDNA derived from T cells, B-cell-depleted T cells, or PBMCs. Deeply sampled blood TCRbeta repertoires from subjects exposed to, actively infected with, or recovered from COVID-19 were included in the dataset. A freely available public database, intended as a resource for researchers studying the immune response to SARS-CoV-2, is where the repertoires were released. Samples were obtained from the ongoing ImmuneRACE study (first 160 participants) and from about 1,300 subjects provided by 6 global collaborators. Nearly every sample came with metadata listing a de-identified subject ID, COVID-19 status, age in years and sex. HLA class I and class II types, where available, came from metadata supplied by the sample provider rather than from assay-based typing. The full study reports these points: Clinical and demographic metadata were provided uncurated, with the amount varying by source and participant.

Notes on this clone: No cognate antigen has been identified for it. It has no much larger one-base neighbor in the sample; base qualities were not kept.

V loses 3 bases, J loses 3 bases, and the germline ends lie 11 bases apart. Reading from cysteine to phenylalanine, the CDR3 counts 14 amino acids. The read is trimmed to its CDR3 DNA, 42 bases read in frame from base 1. CDR1 and CDR2 are drawn from the germline V gene: SGDLS, YYNGEE. In the prospective study, participants were roughly 18 to 95 years old, resided in about two dozen geographic areas of the United States, and were enrolled through a virtual design. To assign participants to cohorts, the prospective study relied on clinical history that participants themselves reported in a screening survey and a study questionnaire. Recovered participants in ImmuneRACE Cohort 3 were defined by two consecutive negative NP/OP PCR tests, clearance by a healthcare professional, or resolution of symptoms. Mobile phlebotomists in the prospective study collected whole blood, serum and a nasopharyngeal or oropharyngeal swab from every participant. Additional blood draws and questionnaires over an approximately two-month period could optionally be provided by prospective study participants. Blood samples from the prospective study were shipped frozen or at room temperature prior to DNA extraction.

The immunoSEQ Assay, a bias-controlled multiplex PCR, was used to amplify TCRbeta CDR3 regions from genomic DNA. The study's own analysis went as follows. The number of nucleated cells in each sample was estimated from the amplification of reference gene primers within the assay. Sequence reads were collapsed and filtered to measure the absolute abundance of every unique TCRbeta CDR3 rearrangement. Productive Simpson clonality was computed per sample as the square root of Simpson's diversity index over productive rearrangements. As stored in TCRdb, this immuneACCESS dataset retains in-frame rearrangements with V and J assigned. A fraction of the clones does not appear; measured against another copy, unresolved V genes explain less than half of the discrepancy, and the remainder lacks a known reason. V, J and clone size were drawn from that table, and D and trimming were deduced from the DNA. This sample has around 240,000 clones in its table, and 75% to 90% of those were observed once. The top ten clonotypes cover approximately 2% of the sample.

The source material was PBMCs or T cells enriched from blood (not recorded which). The clonotype comes from a woman in her 50s who had recovered from COVID-19. The receptor chain draws on TRBV9 and TRBJ2-3; the D segment could be TRBD1, given 5 matching bases. The DNA sequence reads TGTGCCAGCAGCGCCGAAGGGGCTACAGATACGCAGTATTTT. Translated, it gives CASSAEGATDTQYF. This CDR3, with the reference TRBV9 and TRBJ2-3 proteins standing in past its ends, gives the full variable domain DSGVTQTPKHLITATGQRVTLRCSPRSGDLSVYWYQQSLDQGLQFLIQYYNGEERAKGNILERFSAQQFPDLHSELNLSSLELGDSALYFCASSAEGATDTQYFGPGTRLTVL.